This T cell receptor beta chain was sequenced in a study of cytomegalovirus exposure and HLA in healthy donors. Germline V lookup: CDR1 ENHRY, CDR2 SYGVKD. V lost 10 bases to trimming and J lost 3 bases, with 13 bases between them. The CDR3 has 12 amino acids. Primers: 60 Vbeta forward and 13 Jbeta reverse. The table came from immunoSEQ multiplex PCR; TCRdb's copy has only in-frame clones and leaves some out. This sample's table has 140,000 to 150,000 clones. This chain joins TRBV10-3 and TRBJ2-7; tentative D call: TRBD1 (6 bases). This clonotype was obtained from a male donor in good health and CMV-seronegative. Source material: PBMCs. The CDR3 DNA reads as TGTGCCACCTCACGGACAGACTACGAGCAGTACTTC. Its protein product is CATSRTDYEQYF.